This entry describes one T cell receptor (beta chain). These data originate in a study of blood T cell repertoires in COVID-19. Trimming left V 2 bases short and J 5 bases short, with 15 bases between. The CDR3 totals 15 residues. Germline V gene lookup returns CDR1 LNHDA and CDR2 SQIVND (reference sequence). The table came from immunoSEQ multiplex PCR; TCRdb's copy has only in-frame clones and leaves some out. The top ten hold 9.5% to 15% of the sample, which has more than 150,000 clones, 85% to 90% seen once. The V gene is TRBV19, the J gene TRBJ1-1; weak D call: TRBD1 (5 bases). Specimen: peripheral blood. This clonotype originated in a woman aged 70-85 years with COVID-19, enrolled during active disease. The CDR3 DNA is TGTGCCAGTAGTATACAAGGAGGGGCAGGGACTGAAGCTTTCTTT. Amino acids: CASSIQGGAGTEAFF. Complete variable domain (other parts from reference TRBV19 and TRBJ1-1): DGGITQSPKYLFRKEGQNVTLSCEQNLNHDAMYWYRQDPGQGLRLIYYSQIVNDFQKGDIAEGYSVSREKKESFPLTVTSAQKNPTAFYLCASSIQGGAGTEAFFGQGTRLTVV.